This T cell receptor (beta chain) was found in a study of blood T cell repertoires in COVID-19. Turning to the study itself: Both acute and convalescent COVID-19 samples were obtained from the United States, Italy and Spain.

Participant-reported clinical history was the basis for cohort assignment. V was pared by 1 base and J by 1 base, with 10 bases between. This CDR3 region has 15 residues. Germline V gives CDR1 LNHDA, CDR2 SQIVND (reference sequence). Authors' analysis steps: It was from reference gene primer amplification that nucleated cell counts were estimated. This table comes from immunoSEQ multiplex PCR, and its TCRdb copy is limited to in-frame clones, with some not included. For V, J and clone size, that table is used; D and trimming come from the DNA. The repertoire holds more than 200,000 clones, with approximately 88% as singletons.

The TCR comes from a woman under 40 who had been exposed to COVID-19. Sequencing was carried out using PBMCs or T cells enriched from blood (not recorded which). V gene TRBV19 combines with J gene TRBJ2-5; D perhaps matches TRBD1 (5 bases). Here the CDR3 reads CASSIGDSFQETQYF. The CDR3, as DNA: TGTGCCAGTAGTATAGGCGACAGTTTCCAAGAGACCCAGTACTTC.